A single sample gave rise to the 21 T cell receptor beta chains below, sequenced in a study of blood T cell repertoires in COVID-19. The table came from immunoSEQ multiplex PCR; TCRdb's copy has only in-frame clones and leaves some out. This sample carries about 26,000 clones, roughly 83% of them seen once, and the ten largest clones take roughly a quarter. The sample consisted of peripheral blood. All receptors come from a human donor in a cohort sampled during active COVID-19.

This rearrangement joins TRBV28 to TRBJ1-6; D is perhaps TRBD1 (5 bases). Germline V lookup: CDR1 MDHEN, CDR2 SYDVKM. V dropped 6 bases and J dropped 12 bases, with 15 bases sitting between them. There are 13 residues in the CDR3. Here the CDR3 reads CASRQTMGGPLHF. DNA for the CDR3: TGTGCCAGCAGACAGACGATGGGGGGACCCCTCCACTTT.

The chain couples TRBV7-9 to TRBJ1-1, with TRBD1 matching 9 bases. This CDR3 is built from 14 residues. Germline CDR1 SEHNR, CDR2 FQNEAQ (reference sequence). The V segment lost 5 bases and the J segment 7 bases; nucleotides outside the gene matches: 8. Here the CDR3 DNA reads TGTGCCAGCAGCCGTCCTTTGGGACAGGGTGAAGCTTTCTTT. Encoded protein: CASSRPLGQGEAFF. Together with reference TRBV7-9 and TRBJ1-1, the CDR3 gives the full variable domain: DTGVSQNPRHKITKRGQNVTFRCDPISEHNRLYWYRQTLGQGPEFLTYFQNEAQLEKSRLLSDRFSAERPKGSFSTLEIQRTEQGDSAMYLCASSRPLGQGEAFFGQGTRLTVV.

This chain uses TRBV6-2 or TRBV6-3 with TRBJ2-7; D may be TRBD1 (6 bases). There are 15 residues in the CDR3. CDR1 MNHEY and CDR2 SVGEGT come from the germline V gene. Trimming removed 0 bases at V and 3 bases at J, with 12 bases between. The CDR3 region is CASSYSGDTLYEQYF. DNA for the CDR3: TGTGCCAGCAGTTACTCGGGGGACACTCTCTACGAGCAGTACTTC.

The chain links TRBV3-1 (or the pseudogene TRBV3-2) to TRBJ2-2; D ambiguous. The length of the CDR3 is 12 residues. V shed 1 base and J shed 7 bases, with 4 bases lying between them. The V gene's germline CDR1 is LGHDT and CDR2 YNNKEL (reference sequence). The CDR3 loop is CASSQGSGELFF. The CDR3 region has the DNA TGTGCCAGCAGCCAAGGCAGCGGGGAGCTGTTTTTT.

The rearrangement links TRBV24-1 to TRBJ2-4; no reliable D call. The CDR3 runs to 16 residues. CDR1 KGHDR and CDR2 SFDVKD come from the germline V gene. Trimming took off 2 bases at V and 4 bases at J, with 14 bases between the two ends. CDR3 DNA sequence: TGTGCCACCAGTGATTCCTCCCTTAGCCAGAAAAACATTCAGTACTTC. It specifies CATSDSSLSQKNIQYF.

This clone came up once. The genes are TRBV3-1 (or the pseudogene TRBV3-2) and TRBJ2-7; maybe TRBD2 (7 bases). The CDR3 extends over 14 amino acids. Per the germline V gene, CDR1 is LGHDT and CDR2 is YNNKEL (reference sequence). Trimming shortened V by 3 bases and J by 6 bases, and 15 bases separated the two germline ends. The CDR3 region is CASSQGGGPREQYF. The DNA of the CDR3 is TGTGCCAGCAGCCAGGGGGGGGGCCCACGCGAGCAGTACTTC.

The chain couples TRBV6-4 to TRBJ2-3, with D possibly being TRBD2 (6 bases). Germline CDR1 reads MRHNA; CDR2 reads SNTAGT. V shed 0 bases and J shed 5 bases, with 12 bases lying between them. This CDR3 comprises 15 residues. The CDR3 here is CASSDSGGRLDTQYF. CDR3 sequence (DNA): TGTGCCAGCAGTGACTCGGGGGGTCGGCTAGATACGCAGTATTTT.

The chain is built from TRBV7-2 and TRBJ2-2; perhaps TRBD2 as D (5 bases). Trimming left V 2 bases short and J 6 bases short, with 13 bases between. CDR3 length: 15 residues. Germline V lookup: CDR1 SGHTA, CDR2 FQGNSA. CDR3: CASSLLGPGAGELFF. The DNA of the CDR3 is TGTGCCAGCAGCTTACTCGGGCCCGGGGCCGGGGAGCTGTTTTTT. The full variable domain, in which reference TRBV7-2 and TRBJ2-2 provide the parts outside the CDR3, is GAGVSQSPSNKVTEKGKDVELRCDPISGHTALYWYRQSLGQGLEFLIYFQGNSAPDKSGLPSDRFSAERTGGSVSTLTIQRTQQEDSAVYLCASSLLGPGAGELFFGEGSRLTVL.

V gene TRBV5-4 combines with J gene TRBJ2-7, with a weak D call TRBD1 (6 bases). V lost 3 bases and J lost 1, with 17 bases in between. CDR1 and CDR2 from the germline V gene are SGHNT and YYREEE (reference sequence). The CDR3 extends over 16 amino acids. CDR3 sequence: CASSSYTRDISYEQYF. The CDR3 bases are TGTGCCAGCAGCTCTTACACCCGGGACATATCCTACGAGCAGTACTTC.

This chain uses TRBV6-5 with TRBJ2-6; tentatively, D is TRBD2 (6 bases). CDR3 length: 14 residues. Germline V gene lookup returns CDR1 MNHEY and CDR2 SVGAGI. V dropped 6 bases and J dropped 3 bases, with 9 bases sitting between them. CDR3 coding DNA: TGTGCCAGCAGGGAGGGGAGTGGGGCCAACGTCCTGACTTTC. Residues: CASREGSGANVLTF.

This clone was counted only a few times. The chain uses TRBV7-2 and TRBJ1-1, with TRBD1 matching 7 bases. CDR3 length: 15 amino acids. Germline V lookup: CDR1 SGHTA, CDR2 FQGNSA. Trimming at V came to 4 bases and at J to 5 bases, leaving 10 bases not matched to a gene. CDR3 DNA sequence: TGTGCCAGCAGCTCAACAGGGGACTTTAGAACTGAAGCTTTCTTT. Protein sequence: CASSSTGDFRTEAFF.

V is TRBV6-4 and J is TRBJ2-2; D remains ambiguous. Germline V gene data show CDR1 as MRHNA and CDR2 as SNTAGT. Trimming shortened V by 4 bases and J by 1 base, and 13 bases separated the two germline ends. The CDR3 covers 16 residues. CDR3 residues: CASSVWLSLNTGELFF. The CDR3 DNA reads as TGTGCCAGCAGTGTTTGGCTTTCCTTGAACACCGGGGAGCTGTTTTTT.

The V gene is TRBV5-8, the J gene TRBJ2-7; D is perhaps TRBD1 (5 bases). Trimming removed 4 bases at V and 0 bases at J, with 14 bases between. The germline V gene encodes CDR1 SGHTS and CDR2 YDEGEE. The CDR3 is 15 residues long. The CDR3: CASSTRGRGSYEQYF. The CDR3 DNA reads TGTGCCAGCAGCACAAGGGGAAGGGGCTCCTACGAGCAGTACTTC. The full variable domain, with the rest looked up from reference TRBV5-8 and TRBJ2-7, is EAGVTQSPTHLIKTRGQQATLRCSPISGHTSVYWYQQALGLGLQFLLWYDEGEERNRGNFPPRFSGRQFPNYSSELNVNALELEDSALYLCASSTRGRGSYEQYFGPGTRLTVT.

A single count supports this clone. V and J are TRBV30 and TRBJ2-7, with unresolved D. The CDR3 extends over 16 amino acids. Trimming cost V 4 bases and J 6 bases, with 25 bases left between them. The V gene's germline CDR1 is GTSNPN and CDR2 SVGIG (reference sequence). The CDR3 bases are TGTGCCTGGACCTCAAAAAATAGCTTCCCCGTGGGCGAGCAGTACTTC. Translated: CAWTSKNSFPVGEQYF.

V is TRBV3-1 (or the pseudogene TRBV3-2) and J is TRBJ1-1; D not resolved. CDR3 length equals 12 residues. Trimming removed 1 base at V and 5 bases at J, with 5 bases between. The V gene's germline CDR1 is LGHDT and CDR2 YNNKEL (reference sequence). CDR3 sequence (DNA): TGTGCCAGCAGCCAAGTCTCTACTGAAGCTTTCTTT. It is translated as CASSQVSTEAFF.

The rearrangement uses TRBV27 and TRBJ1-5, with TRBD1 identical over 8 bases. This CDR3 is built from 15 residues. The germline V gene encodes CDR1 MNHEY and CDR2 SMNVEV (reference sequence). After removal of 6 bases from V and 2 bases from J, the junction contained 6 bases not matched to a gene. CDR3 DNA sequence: TGTGCCAGCAGACCTACAGGGGGGGGCAATCAGCCCCAGCATTTT. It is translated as CASRPTGGGNQPQHF.

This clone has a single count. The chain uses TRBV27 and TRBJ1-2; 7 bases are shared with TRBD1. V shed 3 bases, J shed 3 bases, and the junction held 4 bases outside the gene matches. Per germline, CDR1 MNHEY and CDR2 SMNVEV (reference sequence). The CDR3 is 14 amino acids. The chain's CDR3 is CASSFRGTDYGYTF. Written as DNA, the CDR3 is TGTGCCAGCAGTTTCCGAGGGACAGACTATGGCTACACCTTC.

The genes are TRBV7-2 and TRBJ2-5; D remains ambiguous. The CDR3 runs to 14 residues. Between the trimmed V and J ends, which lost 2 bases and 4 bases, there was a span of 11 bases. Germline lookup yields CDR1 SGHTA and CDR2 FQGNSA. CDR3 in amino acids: CASSLNSLRETQYF. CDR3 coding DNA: TGTGCCAGCAGCTTAAATTCCTTGCGAGAGACCCAGTACTTC.

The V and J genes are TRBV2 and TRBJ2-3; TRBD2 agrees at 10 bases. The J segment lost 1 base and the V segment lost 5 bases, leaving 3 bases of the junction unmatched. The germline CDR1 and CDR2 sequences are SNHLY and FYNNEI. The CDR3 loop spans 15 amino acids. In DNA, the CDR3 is TGTGCCAGCAGTACTAGCGGGGCCCGCACAGATACGCAGTATTTT. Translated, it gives CASSTSGARTDTQYF.

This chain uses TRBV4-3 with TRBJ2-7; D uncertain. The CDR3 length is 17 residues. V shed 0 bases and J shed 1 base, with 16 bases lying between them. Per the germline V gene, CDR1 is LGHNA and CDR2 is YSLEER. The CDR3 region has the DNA TGCGCCAGCAGCCAAGATCGAGACATGCGAACATCCTACGAGCAGTACTTC. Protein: CASSQDRDMRTSYEQYF.

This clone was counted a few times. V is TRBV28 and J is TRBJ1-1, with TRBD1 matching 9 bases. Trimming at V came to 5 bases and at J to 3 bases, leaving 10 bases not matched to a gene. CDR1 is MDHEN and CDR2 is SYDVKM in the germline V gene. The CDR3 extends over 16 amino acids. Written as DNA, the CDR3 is TGTGCCAGCAGTAACGGACAGGGGAATAGGGACACTGAAGCTTTCTTT. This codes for CASSNGQGNRDTEAFF. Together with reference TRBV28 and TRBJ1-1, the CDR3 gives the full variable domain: DVKVTQSSRYLVKRTGEKVFLECVQDMDHENMFWYRQDPGLGLRLIYFSYDVKMKEKGDIPEGYSVSREKKERFSLILESASTNQTSMYLCASSNGQGNRDTEAFFGQGTRLTVV.